Below are 26 T cell receptor beta chains sequenced from a single sample in a study of cytotoxic CD8 clonotypes in ibrutinib-treated CLL. Clones were sequenced by immunoSEQ multiplex PCR, and TCRdb holds only the in-frame ones, with some missing. The sample lists 150,000 or so clones, 77% occurring once. This specimen consisted of PBMCs, obtained after 12 months of ibrutinib treatment. Receptor source: a human donor with chronic lymphocytic leukemia.

This clone was found a few times. The genes are TRBV6-1 and TRBJ1-2; 9 nucleotides line up with TRBD1. The length of the CDR3 is 15 residues. Germline V lookup: CDR1 MNHNS, CDR2 SASEGT. Unmatched junction bases numbered 12, after V lost 6 bases and J lost 7 bases. The CDR3 nucleotides read TGTGCCAGCAGGACAGGGGGAGGTAATCAGGTTGGCTACACCTTC. It yields the protein CASRTGGGNQVGYTF.

V and J are TRBV5-1 and TRBJ2-3; the D call may be TRBD1 or TRBD2 (6 bases each). CDR3 length equals 15 residues. V lost 4 bases to trimming and J lost 0 bases, with 12 bases between them. Germline V gene sequence: CDR1 SGHRS, CDR2 YFSETQ. The CDR3 reads CASSLGGSSTDTQYF. DNA of the CDR3: TGCGCCAGCAGCCTGGGGGGCAGTAGCACAGATACGCAGTATTTT.

V and J are TRBV27 and TRBJ2-1, with TRBD2 matching 7 bases. This CDR3 has 11 residues. From germline, CDR1 is MNHEY and CDR2 SMNVEV (reference sequence). V shed 5 bases, J shed 12 bases, and the junction held 4 bases outside the gene matches. The CDR3 loop reads CASSPGRGQFF. CDR3 DNA sequence: TGTGCCAGCAGTCCAGGGAGGGGGCAGTTCTTC.

This clone was recorded once. This chain links TRBV5-1 with TRBJ2-5; 10 bases fit TRBD1. This CDR3 contains 14 residues. Unmatched junction bases numbered 5, after V lost 4 bases and J lost 5 bases. Germline V gene data show CDR1 as SGHRS and CDR2 as YFSETQ. The CDR3 bases are TGCGCCAGCAGCACTCCGGGACAGGGGGAGACCCAGTACTTC. It encodes CASSTPGQGETQYF.

The chain uses TRBV7-2 and TRBJ2-1; TRBD2 matches 8 bases. J was trimmed by 7 bases and V by 5 bases; bases with no gene match: 4. The CDR3 covers 13 residues. Per germline, CDR1 SGHTA and CDR2 FQGNSA. This chain's CDR3 is CASSPERGNEQFF. The CDR3 DNA reads TGTGCCAGCAGCCCAGAGCGGGGGAATGAGCAGTTCTTC.

The chain has TRBV2 and TRBJ2-2, with no clear D. The V end lost 7 bases, the J end lost 4 bases, and 10 bases lay between the germline ends. The CDR3 has 13 residues. CDR1 and CDR2 (germline): SNHLY, FYNNEI. This chain's CDR3 is CASKALPTGELFF. CDR3 bases: TGTGCCAGCAAGGCACTTCCCACCGGGGAGCTGTTTTTT.

The V gene is TRBV5-4, the J gene TRBJ2-2; D perhaps matches TRBD2 (6 bases). Deletions cut 5 bases from V and 1 base from J, with 15 bases between. The CDR3 loop spans 16 amino acids. Per germline, CDR1 SGHNT and CDR2 YYREEE (reference sequence). The CDR3 DNA reads TGTGCCAGCAGTAACACCCGGGGGTTGAACACCGGGGAGCTGTTTTTT. It encodes CASSNTRGLNTGELFF.

This chain connects TRBV7-2 to TRBJ2-7, with 9 positions matching TRBD1. This CDR3 is built from 15 residues. Germline assignment: CDR1 SGHTA and CDR2 FQGNSA. Trimming at V came to 5 bases and at J to 2 bases, leaving 7 bases not matched to a gene. CDR3 amino acids: CASSATGGGPYEQYF. The CDR3, as DNA: TGTGCCAGCAGCGCGACAGGGGGTGGTCCCTACGAGCAGTACTTC.

This clone was seen a few times. Other DNA sequences in the sample encode the same CDR3. V is TRBV2 and J is TRBJ2-7, with unresolved D. The germline CDR1 and CDR2 sequences are SNHLY and FYNNEI. The V end was cut by 4 bases, the J end by 1 base, with 5 bases between. CDR3 length: 12 residues. CDR3 DNA sequence: TGTGCCAGCAGTGTTCTATCCTACGAGCAGTACTTC. Its translation: CASSVLSYEQYF.

The chain recombines TRBV19 with TRBJ1-1; D is ambiguous. Germline CDR1 reads LNHDA; CDR2 reads SQIVND (reference sequence). The CDR3 has 13 residues. V lost 2 bases, J lost 0 bases, and 4 bases lay in between. CDR3 in amino acids: CASSITVNTEAFF. The CDR3 bases are TGTGCCAGTAGTATAACAGTGAACACTGAAGCTTTCTTT.

In this sample, this clone turned up once. A junction boundary mismatches the germline segment, possibly from a read error. The chain links TRBV7-9 to TRBJ2-1; 7 nucleotides line up with TRBD2. Germline V gene lookup returns CDR1 SEHNR and CDR2 FQNEAQ (reference sequence). The CDR3 is made up of 15 amino acids. The CDR3 sequence is CASSLAGSAYNEQFF. CDR3 DNA sequence: TGTGCCAGCAGTTTAGCGGGTAGTGCCTACAATGAGCAGTTCTTC.

This clone was observed a single time. This sequence joins TRBV5-8 and TRBJ1-5; 7 bases agree with TRBD1. This CDR3 spans 17 amino acids. Germline CDR1 SGHTS, CDR2 YDEGEE. The ends lost 0 bases at V and 2 bases at J; junction bases unmatched: 8. CDR3 sequence reads: CASSLAIGGEGNQPQHF. In DNA, the CDR3 is TGTGCCAGCAGCTTGGCAATAGGGGGCGAGGGCAATCAGCCCCAGCATTTT.

Written as DNA, the CDR3 is TGTGCCAGCAGCTTAGATGAGGTCTACGAGCAGTACTTC. Its translation is CASSLDEVYEQYF. The V call is TRBV11-3, the J call TRBJ2-7; D ambiguous. V lost 0 bases and J lost 3, with 6 bases in between. Germline V lookup: CDR1 SGHNT, CDR2 YENEEA. The CDR3 spans 13 residues.

This clone was found a few times. J is TRBJ2-1 and V is TRBV27; TRBD1 matches 10 bases. V shed 5 bases, J shed 4 bases, and the junction held 8 bases outside the gene matches. The CDR3 runs 16 residues. Germline CDR1 is MNHEY and CDR2 is SMNVEV (reference sequence). CDR3 in amino acids: CASSIRQGAIYNEQFF. CDR3 sequence (DNA): TGTGCCAGCAGTATCCGACAGGGGGCAATATACAATGAGCAGTTCTTC.

The rearrangement links TRBV7-2 to TRBJ2-7, with 11 bases matching TRBD2. V shed 0 bases, J shed 4 bases, and the junction held 5 bases outside the gene matches. CDR1 SGHTA and CDR2 FQGNSA come from the germline V gene. The length of the CDR3 is 16 residues. In nucleotides, the CDR3 is TGTGCCAGCAGCTTAGCCGGGGTAGCGGGAGGGTACGAGCAGTACTTC. Protein sequence: CASSLAGVAGGYEQYF.

This clone was observed a single time. This chain uses TRBV15 with TRBJ1-5; 9 bases align to TRBD1. V lost 10 bases, J lost 1 base, and 8 bases stayed unmatched. From germline, CDR1 is LNHNV and CDR2 YYDKDF (reference sequence). This CDR3 has 15 residues. The DNA for the CDR3 is TGTGCCAGACTCGGGACAGGGACCAGCAATCAGCCCCAGCATTTT. Translating gives CARLGTGTSNQPQHF.

The V gene is TRBV25-1, the J gene TRBJ1-2; D is uncertain. The CDR3 spans 14 residues. Germline CDR1 reads MGHDK; CDR2 reads SYGVNS. V shed 1 base and J shed 4 bases, with 10 bases lying between them. CDR3 loop: CASSELEQSYGYTF. The CDR3 DNA reads as TGTGCCAGCAGTGAATTAGAACAGAGCTATGGCTACACCTTC.

The chain combines TRBV29-1 with TRBJ2-2, with D tentatively TRBD1 or TRBD2 (5 bases each). The CDR3 extends over 14 amino acids. CDR1 and CDR2 from the germline V gene are SQVTM and ANQGSEA. The V end was cut by 5 bases, the J end by 3 bases, with 13 bases between. The CDR3 loop is CSVLLGTDTGELFF. The DNA of the CDR3 is TGCAGCGTTCTGTTGGGGACGGACACCGGGGAGCTGTTTTTT.

The chain uses TRBV30 and TRBJ1-1, with TRBD1 as a possible D gene (5 bases). Trimming removed 4 bases at V and 1 base at J, with 10 bases between. The germline V gene has CDR1 GTSNPN and CDR2 SVGIG (reference sequence). CDR3 length: 13 amino acids. CDR3 bases: TGTGCCTGGACGGTAGACAGGAACACTGAAGCTTTCTTT. It specifies CAWTVDRNTEAFF.

V usage is TRBV2 and J usage is TRBJ1-2, with unresolved D. The germline CDR1 and CDR2 sequences are SNHLY and FYNNEI. V was pared by 7 bases and J by 1 base, with 7 bases between. This CDR3 has 12 amino acids. For the CDR3, the DNA is TGTGCCAGCACCCGGGGTAACTATGGCTACACCTTC. Translating it yields CASTRGNYGYTF. Variable domain in full (rest from reference TRBV2 and TRBJ1-2): EPEVTQTPSHQVTQMGQEVILRCVPISNHLYFYWYRQILGQKVEFLVSFYNNEISEKSEIFDDQFSVERPDGSNFTLKIRSTKLEDSAMYFCASTRGNYGYTFGSGTRLTVV.

The genes are TRBV27 and TRBJ2-1; 7 nucleotides line up with TRBD1. CDR1 and CDR2 (germline): MNHEY, SMNVEV (reference sequence). The CDR3 is 16 amino acids. J lost 2 bases, V lost 5 bases, and 9 bases had no gene match. The chain's CDR3 is CASSPGTAYPYNEQFF. In nucleotides, the CDR3 is TGTGCCAGCAGTCCTGGGACAGCCTATCCCTACAATGAGCAGTTCTTC.

This clone was detected only once. V gene TRBV2 combines with J gene TRBJ1-1; D gene unclear. Trimming took off 1 base at V and 11 bases at J, with 11 bases between the two ends. Germline V gives CDR1 SNHLY, CDR2 FYNNEI. The CDR3 is 12 amino acids. For the CDR3, the DNA is TGTGCCAGCAGTGAAGGAGGGATCAGGGCTTTCTTT. Translation: CASSEGGIRAFF.

The genes are TRBV10-3 and TRBJ2-3, with D perhaps matching TRBD2 (6 bases). Germline values: CDR1 ENHRY, CDR2 SYGVKD. There are 18 residues in the CDR3. The V and J ends lost 6 bases and 2 bases respectively, with 24 bases between them. CDR3 in amino acids: CAISLTVTSPIPTDTQYF. The CDR3 DNA follows: TGTGCCATCAGCCTGACCGTTACTAGCCCAATCCCCACAGATACGCAGTATTTT.

The V call is TRBV27, the J call TRBJ2-1; 12 nucleotides match TRBD2. The CDR3 length is 14 residues. Germline-derived CDR1 and CDR2 are MNHEY and SMNVEV (reference sequence). The V segment lost 10 bases and the J segment 9 bases; nucleotides outside the gene matches: 10. The CDR3 is CAIRGLAGFGEQFF. CDR3 nucleotide sequence: TGTGCCATCCGAGGACTAGCGGGATTCGGTGAGCAGTTCTTC.

The chain is built from TRBV4-1 and TRBJ2-2; 9 bases fit TRBD2. This CDR3 region has 17 residues. Germline assignment: CDR1 MGHRA and CDR2 YSYEKL. With 3 bases clipped from V and 4 bases from J, the junction kept 9 bases outside the gene matches. The CDR3 coding sequence is TGCGCCAGCAGCCAGGGAGGACTAGCGTTTAGCACCGGGGAGCTGTTTTTT. Translated, it gives CASSQGGLAFSTGELFF.

The J gene is TRBJ1-1, the V gene TRBV5-8; D gene uncertain. Germline V CDR1 and CDR2: SGHTS, YDEGEE. CDR3 length: 11 amino acids. V lost 4 bases and J 7 bases, leaving 8 bases between the germline ends. The CDR3 DNA sequence: TGTGCCAGCAGCACCCCCAGTGAAGCTTTCTTT. Translation: CASSTPSEAFF.